The present TCR beta chain was sequenced within a study of T cells in Graves' hyperthyroidism and ophthalmopathy. TCR beta CDR3 region amplification was performed from RNA transcripts. The primer set for the first-round RT-PCR of the TCR CDR3 was HTBI. One entry per CDR3 protein, called by TCRdb with MiXCR from the multiplex PCR reads. The top ten clones hold less than 6.5% of a sample with 400,000 to 500,000 distinct CDR3 sequences, roughly 13% of them seen once. Unmatched junction bases numbered 14, after V lost 5 bases and J lost 4 bases. Germline V gene sequence: CDR1 DFQATT, CDR2 SNEGSKA (reference sequence). CDR3 length equals 16 residues. This clonotype was seen repeatedly, ten times or more.

Input material: blood. The sequence was obtained from a woman aged 18-29 years with Graves' hyperthyroidism. J is TRBJ2-5 and V is TRBV20-1, with 9 bases identical to TRBD2. This CDR3 is CSAPDPFSGSLETQYF. The DNA of the CDR3 is TGCAGTGCTCCCGACCCTTTTAGCGGGAGTCTAGAGACCCAGTACTTC.